Sequencing of this TCR beta chain was carried out in a study of blood T cell repertoires in COVID-19. The wider study: Acute and convalescent COVID-19 specimens originated in the United States, Italy and Spain. PBMCs, B-cell-depleted T cells, or T cells were the source of the cDNA or gDNA that made up the material.

In the study's own analysis: Nucleated cell number was recorded as an estimate derived from reference gene primer amplification. Using immunoSEQ multiplex PCR, the repertoire was profiled, and TCRdb retains in-frame clones only, with some absent. V and J calls and clone size come straight from that table; D and trimming were deduced from the DNA. This sample has some 250,000 clones, with about 86% found just once. V was trimmed by 4 bases and J by 9 bases, leaving 13 bases between them. Germline V gene data show CDR1 as MNHEY and CDR2 as SVGEGT. The CDR3 has 14 residues. The chain employs TRBV6-2 or TRBV6-3 and TRBJ1-6; D is uncertain. The source material was peripheral blood. This receptor was taken from a man aged 25 to 40 with active or convalescent COVID-19. CDR3 nucleotides: TGTGCCAGCAGTTCTACCGCATTTACTTCACCCCTCCACTTT. This encodes CASSSTAFTSPLHF.